Below, one T cell receptor beta chain is given with its context. One end of the junction does not line up with germline, which may come from a read error. The entry originates in a study of blood T cells in healthy people across ages. Overall study: There was about one barcoded beta molecule captured by template switching per two T cells.

Through a sample-barcoded 5' primer and a J-beta primer mix, a second PCR was run for roughly 7 to 12 cycles. From the 5' RACE reads, TCRdb called clonotypes with MiXCR, one entry per CDR3 protein. The table has about 1.6 million distinct CDR3 sequences, roughly 32% seen once. Sequenced material: blood. The receptor's source is a woman under 40 in good health.

The CDR3 loop is CACRIQGLAYDREQYF. CDR3 DNA: TGTGCCTGCAGGATACAGGGATTAGCCTACGATCGGGAGCAGTACTTC. This sequence joins TRBV27 and TRBJ2-7; TRBD1 is a possible D gene (6 bases). This CDR3 comprises 16 residues. Germline V gene lookup returns CDR1 MNHEY and CDR2 SMNVEV (reference sequence).